The 5 T cell receptor beta chains in this list originate from one sample, sequenced in a study of lymphopenia after photon versus proton radiotherapy (dated by TCRdb to the late 2010s). Libraries came from the immunoSEQ multiplex PCR assay. TCRdb carries this immuneACCESS record with in-frame sequences only. Its versions omit some clonotypes, under half of them owing to an unresolved V gene in the studies checked, with the rest unexplained. Present in this sample are 20,000 or so clones, almost 85% of which were seen just once. The ten largest clones represent over 2.5% of the sample. The input for sequencing was peripheral blood, taken from a patient treated with photon-based radiotherapy. The source of these receptors is a woman aged 50 to 60 with pancreatic cancer.

This clone was counted a few times. The chain recombines TRBV7-8 with TRBJ2-1; 10 bases agree with TRBD2. Germline V CDR1 and CDR2: SGHVS, FQNEAQ. Germline trimming cut 2 bases from V and 6 bases from J; bases unmatched to any gene: 13. The CDR3 loop spans 18 amino acids. The CDR3 nucleotides are TGTGCCAGCAGCTTACCCCGTAGACTAGCGGGTCCCACCAATGAGCAGTTCTTC. It is translated as CASSLPRRLAGPTNEQFF.

The chain couples TRBV6-1 to TRBJ1-1; D possibly corresponds to TRBD1 (5 bases). CDR3 size: 14 residues. Trimming stripped 6 bases from V and 1 base from J, with 12 bases between. Per the germline V gene, CDR1 is MNHNS and CDR2 is SASEGT. The CDR3 is CASSSLGGNTEAFF. CDR3 nucleotides: TGTGCCAGCAGCTCCTTGGGGGGGAACACTGAAGCTTTCTTT.

The chain employs TRBV5-1 and TRBJ1-2; unclear D gene. This CDR3 has 15 residues. Germline V gives CDR1 SGHRS, CDR2 YFSETQ. Trimming pared 7 bases from V and 4 bases from J, leaving 20 bases between. The CDR3 coding sequence is TGCGCCAGCGCCCAGGAGGTTCGAAAGACCTATGGCTACACCTTC. Encoded protein: CASAQEVRKTYGYTF.

The genes are TRBV13 and TRBJ1-6; D unresolved. Germline CDR1 and CDR2: PRHDT and FYEKMQ (reference sequence). The CDR3 length is 15 residues. Trimming pared 0 bases from V and 1 base from J, leaving 4 bases between. The CDR3 spells CASSLGQSYNSPLHF. The DNA of the CDR3 is TGTGCCAGCAGCTTAGGCCAGTCCTATAATTCACCCCTCCACTTT. The full variable domain, in which reference TRBV13 and TRBJ1-6 provide the parts outside the CDR3, is AAGVIQSPRHLIKEKRETATLKCYPIPRHDTVYWYQQGPGQDPQFLISFYEKMQSDKGSIPDRFSAQQFSDYHSELNMSSLELGDSALYFCASSLGQSYNSPLHFGNGTRLTVT.

The chain recombines TRBV27 with TRBJ2-7; D is perhaps TRBD2 (5 bases). The CDR3 covers 17 residues. CDR1 and CDR2 from the germline V gene are MNHEY and SMNVEV (reference sequence). Trimming removed 5 bases from V and 3 bases from J, with 23 bases in between. The CDR3 reads CASSPSPGRASFYEQYF. The CDR3 DNA reads TGTGCCAGCAGTCCTTCGCCGGGGAGAGCGAGCTTCTACGAGCAGTACTTC.